The 12 T cell receptor beta chains in this list originate from one sample, sequenced in a study of shared clonotypes between healthy human individuals. Assay: immunoSEQ multiplex PCR; the TCRdb copy retains only in-frame clones and omits some. The sample has over 2 million clones; about 95% are singletons. Naive CD8 cells comprised CD45RO-negative, CCR7-positively selected cells, excluding terminally differentiated effector memory CD45RA+ cells. Sequenced: naive CD8+ T cells sorted from blood. The receptors were gathered from a man aged 18-30 years in good health.

The J gene is TRBJ2-7, the V gene TRBV27; possible D gene TRBD2, 6 bases. The CDR3 covers 17 residues. The germline V gene encodes CDR1 MNHEY and CDR2 SMNVEV (reference sequence). V was pared by 2 bases and J by 0 bases, with 17 bases between. The CDR3 is CASSLKLPSDNSYEQYF. CDR3 DNA sequence: TGTGCCAGCAGTTTAAAGCTCCCTAGCGACAACTCCTACGAGCAGTACTTC.

The CDR3 loop reads CASSFRGAGQETQYF. The CDR3 DNA reads TGCGCCAGCAGCTTCCGGGGGGCGGGACAAGAGACCCAGTACTTC. The rearrangement links TRBV5-1 to TRBJ2-5; TRBD2 is a possible D gene (7 bases). This CDR3 is 15 amino acids long. The V gene's germline CDR1 is SGHRS and CDR2 YFSETQ. Trimming took 2 bases from V and 2 from J, leaving 13 bases between them.

The gene calls are TRBV7-6 and TRBJ2-2, with a weak D call TRBD2 (6 bases). The V and J ends lost 4 bases and 2 bases respectively, with 14 bases between them. The CDR3 consists of 16 residues. CDR1 is SGHVS, CDR2 FNYEAQ, per germline. CDR3 nucleotide sequence: TGTGCCAGCAGCTCAGACTTGGCGGGAAACACCGGGGAGCTGTTTTTT. This encodes CASSSDLAGNTGELFF. The complete variable domain, with remaining parts taken from reference TRBV7-6 and TRBJ2-2, reads GAGVSQSPRYKVTKRGQDVALRCDPISGHVSLYWYRQALGQGPEFLTYFNYEAQQDKSGLPNDRFSAERPEGSISTLTIQRTEQRDSAMYRCASSSDLAGNTGELFFGEGSRLTVL.

The chain combines TRBV4-3 with TRBJ1-4; D possibly corresponds to TRBD1 (5 bases). Germline CDR1 reads LGHNA; CDR2 reads YSLEER. The CDR3 totals 19 residues. V gave up 0 bases and J gave up 5 bases, with 22 bases separating them. CDR3 sequence (DNA): TGCGCCAGCAGCCAAGATGTACCCGACAGCGTCCTTGGGAATGAAAAACTGTTTTTT. This gives the protein CASSQDVPDSVLGNEKLFF.

The gene calls are TRBV6-4 and TRBJ2-7, with 8 nucleotides matching TRBD1. There are 15 residues in the CDR3. CDR1 MRHNA and CDR2 SNTAGT come from the germline V gene. V shed 6 bases, J shed 6 bases, and the junction held 13 bases outside the gene matches. The chain's CDR3 is CASRLLQGVTLEQYF. The CDR3 DNA reads as TGTGCCAGCAGGCTACTACAGGGGGTTACCCTCGAGCAGTACTTC.

The CDR3: CASREGASNQPQHF. CDR3 nucleotide sequence: TGTGCCAGCAGAGAGGGCGCCAGCAATCAGCCCCAGCATTTT. The genes are TRBV27 and TRBJ1-5; D is unresolved. V dropped 6 bases and J dropped 1 base, with 10 bases sitting between them. The V gene's germline CDR1 is MNHEY and CDR2 SMNVEV (reference sequence). This CDR3 comprises 14 residues.

About this clone: The same CDR3 can be traced to other DNA sequences in this sample. V gene TRBV19 combines with J gene TRBJ2-2; D is unresolved. This CDR3 has 13 amino acids. V was shortened by 7 bases and J by 1 base, with 7 bases between the two germline ends. Germline CDR1 reads LNHDA; CDR2 reads SQIVND (reference sequence). CDR3 DNA: TGTGCCAGTACGCCCGGGAACACCGGGGAGCTGTTTTTT. It yields the protein CASTPGNTGELFF.

The rearrangement links TRBV11-2 to TRBJ2-7; D uncertain. Trimming shortened V by 5 bases and J by 6 bases, and 11 bases separated the two germline ends. CDR1 is SGHAT and CDR2 is FQNNGV in the germline V gene. This CDR3 contains 12 residues. CDR3 in DNA: TGTGCCAGCAGCCGCTTTGGCATCGAGCAGTACTTC. Residues: CASSRFGIEQYF.

The V call is TRBV7-9, the J call TRBJ1-3; tentative D call: TRBD1 (5 bases). The CDR3 extends over 15 amino acids. The V and J ends lost 5 bases and 0 bases respectively, with 11 bases between them. Germline V lookup: CDR1 SEHNR, CDR2 FQNEAQ (reference sequence). CDR3 sequence reads: CASSPRDGSGNTIYF. The CDR3 nucleotides read TGTGCCAGCAGCCCCCGGGACGGCTCTGGAAACACCATATATTTT. Based on the CDR3 plus reference TRBV7-9 and TRBJ1-3, the full variable domain is DTGVSQNPRHKITKRGQNVTFRCDPISEHNRLYWYRQTLGQGPEFLTYFQNEAQLEKSRLLSDRFSAERPKGSFSTLEIQRTEQGDSAMYLCASSPRDGSGNTIYFGEGSWLTVV.

The V and J genes are TRBV11-2 and TRBJ1-4, with D unresolved. Trimming removed 5 bases from V and 8 bases from J, with 18 bases in between. The CDR3 is made up of 15 amino acids. Per the germline V gene, CDR1 is SGHAT and CDR2 is FQNNGV. Here the CDR3 reads CASSGLEEKDEKLFF. Written as DNA, the CDR3 is TGTGCCAGCAGCGGACTTGAGGAGAAGGACGAAAAACTGTTTTTT.

In regard to this clone: The same CDR3 arises from other DNA sequences in this sample as well. The chain employs TRBV28 and TRBJ2-7, with D possibly TRBD1 on 6 matching bases. Trimming pared 8 bases from V and 0 bases from J, leaving 11 bases between. The CDR3 has 13 residues. The germline V gene encodes CDR1 MDHEN and CDR2 SYDVKM. CDR3 amino acids: CASSGHLSYEQYF. The CDR3 coding sequence is TGTGCCAGCTCGGGACACCTCTCCTACGAGCAGTACTTC. The entire variable domain, with the rest obtained from reference TRBV28 and TRBJ2-7, is as follows: DVKVTQSSRYLVKRTGEKVFLECVQDMDHENMFWYRQDPGLGLRLIYFSYDVKMKEKGDIPEGYSVSREKKERFSLILESASTNQTSMYLCASSGHLSYEQYFGPGTRLTVT.

The rearrangement joins TRBV10-3 to TRBJ2-3, with a possible D match to TRBD2 (5 bases). Germline lookup yields CDR1 ENHRY and CDR2 SYGVKD. CDR3 length equals 17 residues. The V and J ends lost 3 bases and 2 bases respectively, with 18 bases between them. This chain's CDR3 is CAISDPTGSVFTDTQYF. DNA for the CDR3: TGTGCCATCAGTGATCCTACGGGGTCTGTCTTCACAGATACGCAGTATTTT.